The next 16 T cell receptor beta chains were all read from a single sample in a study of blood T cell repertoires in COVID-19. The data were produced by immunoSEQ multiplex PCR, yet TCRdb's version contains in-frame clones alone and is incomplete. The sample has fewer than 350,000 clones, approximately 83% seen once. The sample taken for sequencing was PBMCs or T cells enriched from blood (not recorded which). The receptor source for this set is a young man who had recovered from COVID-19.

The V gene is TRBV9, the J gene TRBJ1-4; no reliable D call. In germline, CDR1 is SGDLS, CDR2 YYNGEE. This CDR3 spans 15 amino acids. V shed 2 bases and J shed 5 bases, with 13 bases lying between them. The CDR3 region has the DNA TGTGCCAGCAGCGTCGAAACCGGGGTAAATGAAAAACTGTTTTTT. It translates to CASSVETGVNEKLFF.

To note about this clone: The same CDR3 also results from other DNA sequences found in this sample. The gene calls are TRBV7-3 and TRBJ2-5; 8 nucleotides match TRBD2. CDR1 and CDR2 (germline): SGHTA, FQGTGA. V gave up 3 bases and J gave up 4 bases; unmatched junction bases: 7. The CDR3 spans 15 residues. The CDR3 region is CASSLVGGAGETQYF. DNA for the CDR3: TGTGCCAGCAGCTTGGTCGGGGGGGCCGGAGAGACCCAGTACTTC.

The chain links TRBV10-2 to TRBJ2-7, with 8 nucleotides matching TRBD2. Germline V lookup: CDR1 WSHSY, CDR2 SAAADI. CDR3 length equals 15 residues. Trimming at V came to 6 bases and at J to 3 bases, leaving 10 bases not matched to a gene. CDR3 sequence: CASRKSLTSDYEQYF. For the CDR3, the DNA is TGCGCCAGCAGGAAAAGCCTGACTAGCGACTACGAGCAGTACTTC.

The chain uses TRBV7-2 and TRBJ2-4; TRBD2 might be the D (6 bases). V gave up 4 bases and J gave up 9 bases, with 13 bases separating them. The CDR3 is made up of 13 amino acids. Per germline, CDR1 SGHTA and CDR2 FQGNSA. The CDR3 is CASSSGMRGIQYF. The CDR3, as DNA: TGTGCCAGCAGCTCGGGGATGCGGGGCATTCAGTACTTC. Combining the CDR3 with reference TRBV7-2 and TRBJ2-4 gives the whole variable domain GAGVSQSPSNKVTEKGKDVELRCDPISGHTALYWYRQSLGQGLEFLIYFQGNSAPDKSGLPSDRFSAERTGGSVSTLTIQRTQQEDSAVYLCASSSGMRGIQYFGAGTRLSVL.

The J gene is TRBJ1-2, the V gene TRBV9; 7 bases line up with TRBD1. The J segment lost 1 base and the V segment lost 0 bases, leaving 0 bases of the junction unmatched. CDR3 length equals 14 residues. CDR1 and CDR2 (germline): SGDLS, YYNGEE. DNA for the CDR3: TGTGCCAGCAGCGTAGGGGACAGTAACTATGGCTACACCTTC. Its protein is CASSVGDSNYGYTF.

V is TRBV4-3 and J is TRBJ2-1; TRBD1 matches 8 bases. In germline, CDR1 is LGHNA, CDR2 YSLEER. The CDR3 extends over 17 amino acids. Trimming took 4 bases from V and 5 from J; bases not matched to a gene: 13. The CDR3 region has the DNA TGCGCCAGCAGCCTGCCTAATCAGGGGGCGACAAACAATGAGCAGTTCTTC. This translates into CASSLPNQGATNNEQFF.

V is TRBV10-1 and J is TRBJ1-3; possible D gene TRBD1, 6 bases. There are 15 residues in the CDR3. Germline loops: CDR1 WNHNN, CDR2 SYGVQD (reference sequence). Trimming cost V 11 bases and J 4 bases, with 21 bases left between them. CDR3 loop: CAGQSQGSAGNTIYF. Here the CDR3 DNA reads TGCGCCGGCCAGAGTCAGGGGTCGGCAGGAAACACCATATATTTT.

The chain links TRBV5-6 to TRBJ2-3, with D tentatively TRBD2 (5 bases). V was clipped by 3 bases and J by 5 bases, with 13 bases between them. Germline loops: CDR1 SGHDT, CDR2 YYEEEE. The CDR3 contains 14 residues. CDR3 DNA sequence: TGTGCCAGCAGCTCGGTCGGGGTGGTAGATACGCAGTATTTT. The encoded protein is CASSSVGVVDTQYF.

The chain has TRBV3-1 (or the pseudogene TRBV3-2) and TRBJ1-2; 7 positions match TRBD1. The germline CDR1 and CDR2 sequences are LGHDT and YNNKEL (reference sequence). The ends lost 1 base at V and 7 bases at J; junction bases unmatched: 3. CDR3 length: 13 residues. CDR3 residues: CASSQVAGGGYTF. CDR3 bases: TGTGCCAGCAGCCAAGTAGCAGGGGGTGGCTACACCTTC.

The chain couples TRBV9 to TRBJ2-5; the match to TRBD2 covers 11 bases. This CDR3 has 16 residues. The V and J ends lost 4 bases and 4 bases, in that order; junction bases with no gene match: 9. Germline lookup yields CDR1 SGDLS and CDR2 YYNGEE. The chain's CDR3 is CASSPSSGGAGETQYF. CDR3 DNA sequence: TGTGCCAGCAGCCCCAGTAGCGGGGGGGCTGGAGAGACCCAGTACTTC.

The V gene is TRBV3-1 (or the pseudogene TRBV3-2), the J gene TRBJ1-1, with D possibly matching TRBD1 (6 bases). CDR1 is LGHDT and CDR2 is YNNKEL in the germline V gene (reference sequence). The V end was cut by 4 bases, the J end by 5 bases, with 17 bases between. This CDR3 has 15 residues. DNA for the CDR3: TGTGCCAGCAGCCTCTCAGGGGCAAGGGGGACTGAAGCTTTCTTT. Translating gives CASSLSGARGTEAFF.

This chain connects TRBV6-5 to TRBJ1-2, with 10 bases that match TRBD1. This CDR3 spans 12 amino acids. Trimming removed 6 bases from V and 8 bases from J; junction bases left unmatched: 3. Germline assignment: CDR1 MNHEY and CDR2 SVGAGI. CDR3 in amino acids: CASRTGGLGYTF. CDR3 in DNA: TGTGCCAGCAGGACAGGGGGCTTAGGCTACACCTTC.

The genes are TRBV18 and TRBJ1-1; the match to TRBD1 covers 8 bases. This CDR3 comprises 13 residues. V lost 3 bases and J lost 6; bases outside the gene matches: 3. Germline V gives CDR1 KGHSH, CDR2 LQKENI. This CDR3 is CASSPRTGPEAFF. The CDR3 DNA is TGTGCCAGCTCACCGCGGACAGGGCCTGAAGCTTTCTTT.

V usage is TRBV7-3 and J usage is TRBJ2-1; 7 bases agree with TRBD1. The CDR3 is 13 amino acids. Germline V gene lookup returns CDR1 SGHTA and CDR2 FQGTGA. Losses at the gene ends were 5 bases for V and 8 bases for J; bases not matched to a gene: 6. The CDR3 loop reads CASSLRGGDEQFF. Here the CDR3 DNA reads TGTGCCAGCAGCCTTCGAGGGGGCGATGAGCAGTTCTTC.

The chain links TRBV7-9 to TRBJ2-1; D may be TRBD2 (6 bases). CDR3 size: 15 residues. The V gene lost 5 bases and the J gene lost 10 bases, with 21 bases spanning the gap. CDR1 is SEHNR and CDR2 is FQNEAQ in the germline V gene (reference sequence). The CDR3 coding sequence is TGTGCCAGCAGCCGGGGAGGCGTGCTTGACTGGGAGCAGTTCTTC. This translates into CASSRGGVLDWEQFF.

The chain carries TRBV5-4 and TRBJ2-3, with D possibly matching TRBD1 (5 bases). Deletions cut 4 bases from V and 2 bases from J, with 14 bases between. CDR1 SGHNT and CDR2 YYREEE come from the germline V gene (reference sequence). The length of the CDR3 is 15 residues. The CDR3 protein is CASSSKGVFTDTQYF. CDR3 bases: TGTGCCAGCAGCAGTAAAGGGGTGTTCACAGATACGCAGTATTTT.